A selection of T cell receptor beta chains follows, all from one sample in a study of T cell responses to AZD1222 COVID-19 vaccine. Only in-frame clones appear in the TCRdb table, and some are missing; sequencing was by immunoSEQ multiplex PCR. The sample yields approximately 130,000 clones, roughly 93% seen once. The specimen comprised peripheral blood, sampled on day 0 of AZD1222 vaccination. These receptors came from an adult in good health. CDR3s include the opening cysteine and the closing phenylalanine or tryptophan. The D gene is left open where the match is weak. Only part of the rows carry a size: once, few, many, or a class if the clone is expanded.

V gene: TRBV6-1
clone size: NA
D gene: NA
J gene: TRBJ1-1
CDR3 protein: CASGSGAEAFF
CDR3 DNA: TGTGCCAGCGGCTCGGGGGCTGAAGCTTTCTTT

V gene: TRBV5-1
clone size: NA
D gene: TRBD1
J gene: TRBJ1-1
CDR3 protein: CASTSTGGSTEAFF
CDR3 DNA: TGCGCCAGCACCTCAACAGGGGGCAGCACTGAAGCTTTCTTT

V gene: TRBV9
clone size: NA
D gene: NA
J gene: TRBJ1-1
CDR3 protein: CASSVATGDTEAFF
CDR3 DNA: TGTGCCAGCAGCGTAGCTACGGGCGACACTGAAGCTTTCTTT

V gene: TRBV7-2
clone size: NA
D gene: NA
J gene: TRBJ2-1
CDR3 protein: CASSLLGAGSYNEQFF
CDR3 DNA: TGTGCCAGCAGCCTCCTGGGGGCGGGCTCCTACAATGAGCAGTTCTTC

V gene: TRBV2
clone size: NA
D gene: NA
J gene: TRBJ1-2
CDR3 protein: CASSDRAAYYGYTF
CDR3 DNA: TGTGCCAGCAGTGATAGGGCAGCGTACTATGGCTACACCTTC

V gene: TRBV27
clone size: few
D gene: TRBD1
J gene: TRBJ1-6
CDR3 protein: CASSSAGTGDSPLHF
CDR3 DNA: TGTGCCAGCAGCTCAGCCGGGACAGGGGATTCACCCCTCCACTTT

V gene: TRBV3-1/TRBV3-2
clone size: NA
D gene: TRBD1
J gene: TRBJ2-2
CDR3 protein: CASSIRTGSNTGELFF
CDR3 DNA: TGTGCCAGCAGCATCCGGACAGGGTCGAACACCGGGGAGCTGTTTTTT

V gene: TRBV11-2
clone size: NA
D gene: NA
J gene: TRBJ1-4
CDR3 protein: CASSLAGLDNEKLFF
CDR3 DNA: TGTGCCAGCAGCTTAGCCGGGCTAGACAATGAAAAACTGTTTTTT

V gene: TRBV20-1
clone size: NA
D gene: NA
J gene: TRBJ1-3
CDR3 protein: CSASGVSGNTIYF
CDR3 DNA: TGCAGTGCTAGTGGGGTCTCTGGAAACACCATATATTTT

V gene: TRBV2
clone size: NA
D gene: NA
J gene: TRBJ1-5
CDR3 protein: CASSSGRQDQPQHF
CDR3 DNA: TGTGCCAGCAGTTCCGGACGGCAAGATCAGCCCCAGCATTTT

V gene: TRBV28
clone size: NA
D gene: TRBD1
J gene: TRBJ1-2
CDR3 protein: CASSLPSTGRGNYGYTF
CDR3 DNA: TGTGCCAGCAGTTTACCCTCGACAGGGAGGGGTAACTATGGCTACACCTTC

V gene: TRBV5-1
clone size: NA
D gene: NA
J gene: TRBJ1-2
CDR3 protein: CASRIDVAAGKPAF
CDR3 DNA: TGCGCCAGCAGAATCGACGTGGCGGCAGGTAAACCCGCCTTC

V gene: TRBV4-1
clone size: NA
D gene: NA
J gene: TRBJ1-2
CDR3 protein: CASSQDAGNMGYTF
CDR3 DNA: TGCGCCAGCAGCCAAGATGCGGGGAATATGGGCTACACCTTC

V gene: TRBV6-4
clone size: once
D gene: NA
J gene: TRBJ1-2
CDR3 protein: CASSDRPSDGYTF
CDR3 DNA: TGTGCCAGCAGCGACAGGCCAAGTGATGGCTACACCTTC

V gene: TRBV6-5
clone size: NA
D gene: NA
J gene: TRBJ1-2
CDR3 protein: CASSFDMRGYTF
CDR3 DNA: TGTGCCAGCAGTTTTGACATGCGTGGCTACACCTTC

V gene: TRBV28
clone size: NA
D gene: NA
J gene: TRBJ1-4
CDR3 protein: CASSSGLTNEKLFF
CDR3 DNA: TGTGCCAGCAGTTCTGGACTCACTAATGAAAAACTGTTTTTT

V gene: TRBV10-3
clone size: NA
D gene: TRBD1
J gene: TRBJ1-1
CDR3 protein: CAIREGAGEAFF
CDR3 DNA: TGTGCCATCAGGGAGGGGGCGGGTGAAGCTTTCTTT

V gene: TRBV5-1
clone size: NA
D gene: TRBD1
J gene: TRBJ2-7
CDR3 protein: CASSFSLGTGLPYEQYF
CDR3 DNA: TGCGCCAGCAGCTTCTCCTTGGGGACAGGCCTACCCTACGAGCAGTACTTC

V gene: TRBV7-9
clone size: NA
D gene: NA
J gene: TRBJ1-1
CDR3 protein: CASSSRTANTEAFF
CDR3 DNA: TGTGCCAGCAGCTCCCGGACAGCAAACACTGAAGCTTTCTTT

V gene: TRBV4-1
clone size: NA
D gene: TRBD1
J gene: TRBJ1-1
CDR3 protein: CASSPGTANTEAFF
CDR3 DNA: TGCGCCAGCAGCCCCGGGACAGCGAACACTGAAGCTTTCTTT

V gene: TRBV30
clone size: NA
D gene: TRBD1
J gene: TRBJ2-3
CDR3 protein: CAWIRGTGYADTQYF
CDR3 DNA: TGTGCCTGGATCCGGGGGACAGGGTACGCAGATACGCAGTATTTT

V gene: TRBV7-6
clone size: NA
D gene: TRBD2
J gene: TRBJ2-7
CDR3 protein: CASSSIPSGGAPDEQYF
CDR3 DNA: TGTGCCAGCAGCTCTATTCCCTCGGGGGGGGCGCCCGACGAGCAGTACTTC

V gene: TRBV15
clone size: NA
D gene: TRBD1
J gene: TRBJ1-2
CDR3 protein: CATSRDALGQGNGYTF
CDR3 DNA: TGTGCCACCAGCAGAGACGCCTTGGGACAGGGAAATGGCTACACCTTC

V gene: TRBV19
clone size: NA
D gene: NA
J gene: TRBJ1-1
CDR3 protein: CASSISAETEAFF
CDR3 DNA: TGTGCCAGTAGTATATCTGCGGAAACTGAAGCTTTCTTT

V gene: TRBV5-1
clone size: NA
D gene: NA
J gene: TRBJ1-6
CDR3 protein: CASSFRSSANSPLHF
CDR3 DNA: TGCGCCAGCAGCTTTCGATCGTCAGCGAATTCACCCCTCCACTTT

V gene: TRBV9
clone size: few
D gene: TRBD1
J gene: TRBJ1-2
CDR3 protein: CASSSPTGGYGYTF
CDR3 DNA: TGTGCCAGCAGCTCCCCGACAGGGGGCTATGGCTACACCTTC

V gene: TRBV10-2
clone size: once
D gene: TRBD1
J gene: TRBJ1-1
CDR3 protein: CASSDLTGRYTEAFF
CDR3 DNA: TGCGCCAGCAGTGACTTGACAGGGCGGTACACTGAAGCTTTCTTT

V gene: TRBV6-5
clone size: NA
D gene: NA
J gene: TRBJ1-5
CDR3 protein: CASARGYNQPQHF
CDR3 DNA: TGTGCCAGCGCCCGGGGGTACAATCAGCCCCAGCATTTT

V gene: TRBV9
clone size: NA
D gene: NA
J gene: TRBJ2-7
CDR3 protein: CASSVGQVAYEQYF
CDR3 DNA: TGTGCCAGCAGCGTAGGGCAGGTCGCCTACGAGCAGTACTTC

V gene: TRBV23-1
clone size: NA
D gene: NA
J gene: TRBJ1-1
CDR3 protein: CASRTNRMKRAFF
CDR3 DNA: TGCGCCAGCAGGACGAACAGAATGAAGAGAGCTTTCTTT

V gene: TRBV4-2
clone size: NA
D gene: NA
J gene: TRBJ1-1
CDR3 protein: CASSLDEGGTEAFF
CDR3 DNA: TGTGCCAGCAGCCTCGACGAGGGGGGCACTGAAGCTTTCTTT

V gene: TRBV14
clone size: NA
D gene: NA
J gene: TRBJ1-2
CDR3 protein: CASSQAWANYGYTF
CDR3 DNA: TGTGCCAGCAGCCAAGCTTGGGCTAACTATGGCTACACCTTC

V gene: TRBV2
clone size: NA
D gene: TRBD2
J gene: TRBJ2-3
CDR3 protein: CASRGLGPTDTQYF
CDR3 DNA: TGTGCCAGCAGGGGACTAGGCCCCACAGATACGCAGTATTTT

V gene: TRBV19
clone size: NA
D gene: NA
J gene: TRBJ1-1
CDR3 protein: CASREGDTEAFF
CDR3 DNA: TGTGCCAGTAGGGAAGGGGACACTGAAGCTTTCTTT

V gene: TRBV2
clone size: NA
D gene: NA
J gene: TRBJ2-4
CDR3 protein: CASSARNIQYF
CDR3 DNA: TGTGCCAGCAGCGCCAGGAACATTCAGTACTTC

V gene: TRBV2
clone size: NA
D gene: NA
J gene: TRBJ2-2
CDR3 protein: CASRASMYTGELFF
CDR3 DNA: TGTGCCAGCAGGGCTAGTATGTACACCGGGGAGCTGTTTTTT

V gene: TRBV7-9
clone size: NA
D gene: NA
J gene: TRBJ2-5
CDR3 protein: CASSLGSGASETQYF
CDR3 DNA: TGTGCCAGCAGCTTAGGTTCAGGGGCCTCAGAGACCCAGTACTTC

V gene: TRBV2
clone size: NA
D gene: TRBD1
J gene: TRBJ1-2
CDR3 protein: CASRGDSYGYTF
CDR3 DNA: TGTGCCAGCAGAGGGGACAGCTATGGCTACACCTTC

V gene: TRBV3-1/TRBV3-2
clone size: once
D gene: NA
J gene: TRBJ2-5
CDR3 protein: CASSRLDYLQETQYF
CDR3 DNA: TGTGCCAGCAGCCGTCTTGACTACCTCCAAGAGACCCAGTACTTC

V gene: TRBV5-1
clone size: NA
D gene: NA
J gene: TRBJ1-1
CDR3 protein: CASSLGVDRVNTEAFF
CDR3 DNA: TGCGCCAGCAGCTTGGGGGTTGACCGGGTCAACACTGAAGCTTTCTTT

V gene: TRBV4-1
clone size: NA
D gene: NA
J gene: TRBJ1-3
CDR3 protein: CASSQVYGMAGNTIYF
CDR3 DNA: TGCGCCAGCAGCCAAGTGTACGGAATGGCTGGAAACACCATATATTTT

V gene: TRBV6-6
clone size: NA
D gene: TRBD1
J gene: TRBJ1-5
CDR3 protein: CASNTGTGGIPQHF
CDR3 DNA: TGTGCCAGCAATACCGGGACAGGGGGGATCCCCCAGCATTTT

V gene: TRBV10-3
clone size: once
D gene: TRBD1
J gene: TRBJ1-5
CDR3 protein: CAITQDRTGPQHF
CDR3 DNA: TGTGCCATCACTCAGGACAGGACTGGCCCCCAGCATTTT

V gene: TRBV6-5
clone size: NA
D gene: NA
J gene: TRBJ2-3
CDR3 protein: CASSYSGTGGTDTQYF
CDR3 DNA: TGTGCCAGCAGTTACTCGGGAACCGGGGGAACAGATACGCAGTATTTT

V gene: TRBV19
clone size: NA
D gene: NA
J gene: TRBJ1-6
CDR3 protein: CASRGLGNSPLHF
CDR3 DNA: TGTGCCAGTAGGGGCCTGGGGAATTCACCCCTCCACTTT

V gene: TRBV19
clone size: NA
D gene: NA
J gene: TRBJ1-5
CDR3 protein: CASSIGLLGGLSNQPQHF
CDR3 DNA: TGTGCCAGTAGTATAGGTTTATTGGGAGGGCTTAGCAATCAGCCCCAGCATTTT

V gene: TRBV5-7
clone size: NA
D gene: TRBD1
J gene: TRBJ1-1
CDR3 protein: CASSPRGQNTEAFF
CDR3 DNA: TGTGCCAGCAGCCCCAGGGGGCAGAACACTGAAGCTTTCTTT

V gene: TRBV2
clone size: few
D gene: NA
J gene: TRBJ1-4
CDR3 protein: CASSVGRSNEKLFF
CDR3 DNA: TGTGCCAGCAGTGTAGGGCGGTCTAATGAAAAACTGTTTTTT

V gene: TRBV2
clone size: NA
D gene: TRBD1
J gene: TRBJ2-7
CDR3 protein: CASRRQGPYEQYF
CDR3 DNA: TGTGCCAGCAGACGACAGGGTCCCTACGAGCAGTACTTC

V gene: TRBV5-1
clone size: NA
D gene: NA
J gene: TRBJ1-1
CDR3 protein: CASSLVGGNTEAFF
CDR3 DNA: TGCGCCAGCAGCTTGGTTGGGGGGAACACTGAAGCTTTCTTT

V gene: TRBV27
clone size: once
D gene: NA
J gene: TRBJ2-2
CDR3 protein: CASRQGTTTGELFF
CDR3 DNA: TGTGCCAGCAGACAGGGAACTACAACCGGGGAGCTGTTTTTT

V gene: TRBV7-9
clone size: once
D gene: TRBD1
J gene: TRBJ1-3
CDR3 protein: CASSWTGGSGNTIYF
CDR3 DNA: TGTGCCAGCAGCTGGACAGGGGGCTCTGGAAACACCATATATTTT

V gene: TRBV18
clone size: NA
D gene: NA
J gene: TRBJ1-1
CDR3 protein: CASSLLSRAEEAFF
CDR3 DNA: TGTGCCAGCTCACTCCTTTCCCGGGCTGAGGAAGCTTTCTTT

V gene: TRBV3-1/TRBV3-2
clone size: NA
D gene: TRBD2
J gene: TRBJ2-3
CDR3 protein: CASSQDLPGGRIDTQYF
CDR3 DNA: TGTGCCAGCAGCCAAGATTTGCCGGGGGGGCGTATAGATACGCAGTATTTT

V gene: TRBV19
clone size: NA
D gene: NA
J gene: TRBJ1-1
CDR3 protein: CASKGGWVSIDTEAFF
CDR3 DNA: TGTGCCAGTAAAGGCGGATGGGTTAGTATTGACACTGAAGCTTTCTTT